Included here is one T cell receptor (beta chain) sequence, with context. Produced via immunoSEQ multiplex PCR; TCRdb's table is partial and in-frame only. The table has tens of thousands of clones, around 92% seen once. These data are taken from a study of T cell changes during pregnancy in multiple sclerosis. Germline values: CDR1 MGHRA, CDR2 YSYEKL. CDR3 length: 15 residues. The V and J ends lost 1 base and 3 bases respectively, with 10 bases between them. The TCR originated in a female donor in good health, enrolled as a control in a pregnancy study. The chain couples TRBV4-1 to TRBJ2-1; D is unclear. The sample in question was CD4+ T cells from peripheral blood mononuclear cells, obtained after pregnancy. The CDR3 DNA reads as TGCGCCAGCAGCCAAGGTCCTGGGCGCTACAATGAGCAGTTCTTC. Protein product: CASSQGPGRYNEQFF.